One sample yielded the 20 T cell receptor beta chains listed below, sequenced in a study of T cell responses to AZD1222 COVID-19 vaccine. The assay was immunoSEQ multiplex PCR, and TCRdb's table has in-frame clones only and misses some. The sample consists of 95,000 or so clones, about 89% of them appearing once. Sample: peripheral blood, taken on day 0 of AZD1222 vaccination. The receptor source for this set is an adult in good health.

In the case of this clone: The same CDR3 is also encoded by other DNA sequences in this sample. The chain employs TRBV5-4 and TRBJ1-2; possibly TRBD1 for D (6 bases). This CDR3 contains 12 residues. V was clipped by 2 bases and J by 5 bases, with 7 bases between them. CDR1 and CDR2 (germline): SGHNT, YYREEE (reference sequence). DNA of the CDR3: TGTGCCAGCAGCTTAGGGGGTTATGGCTACACCTTC. Residues: CASSLGGYGYTF.

V and J are TRBV6-1 and TRBJ1-4; D ambiguous. Germline V CDR1 and CDR2: MNHNS, SASEGT. The CDR3 has 14 amino acids. Trimming stripped 3 bases from V and 5 bases from J, with 10 bases between. DNA for the CDR3: TGTGCCAGCAGTGAGCCGACTCGAAATGAAAAACTGTTTTTT. This translates into CASSEPTRNEKLFF.

The chain employs TRBV19 and TRBJ1-2, with 9 bases matching TRBD1. The CDR3 runs 14 residues. Losses at the gene ends were 11 bases for V and 13 bases for J; bases not matched to a gene: 20. Germline V gene data show CDR1 as LNHDA and CDR2 as SQIVND (reference sequence). CDR3 sequence reads: CAVSSGTGLEGSTF. The CDR3 region has the DNA TGTGCCGTCAGTAGTGGGACAGGGCTGGAGGGCAGCACCTTC.

The rearrangement joins TRBV5-1 to TRBJ2-2; 9 bases agree with TRBD2. CDR3 size: 17 residues. Germline-derived CDR1 and CDR2 are SGHRS and YFSETQ. V dropped 5 bases and J dropped 1; count of bases not matched to a gene: 9. CDR3: CASRRASGVVNTGELFF. CDR3 sequence (DNA): TGCGCCAGCAGACGGGCTAGCGGGGTTGTGAACACCGGGGAGCTGTTTTTT.

This clone came up once. The V gene is TRBV6-1, the J gene TRBJ1-1; perhaps TRBD1 as D (6 bases). V was trimmed by 4 bases and J by 4 bases, leaving 28 bases between them. The germline CDR1 and CDR2 sequences are MNHNS and SASEGT. This CDR3 is built from 19 residues. The CDR3 loop reads CASSVGGSGSAGWVTEAFF. The CDR3 nucleotides read TGTGCCAGCAGTGTAGGGGGGTCGGGGTCGGCCGGATGGGTCACTGAAGCTTTCTTT.

This clone was detected only a few times. V gene TRBV18 combines with J gene TRBJ2-7; D might be TRBD2 (5 bases). V lost 6 bases to trimming and J lost 2 bases, with 14 bases between them. The CDR3 contains 14 residues. CDR1 is KGHSH and CDR2 is LQKENI in the germline V gene. The CDR3 DNA reads as TGTGCCAGCTCCCAGGACGGGGTTCCCTACGAGCAGTACTTC. Translation gives CASSQDGVPYEQYF.

The CDR3 nucleotides are TGTGCCAGCAGCTTAGTGTCCCTCACAGATACGCAGTATTTT. Translated: CASSLVSLTDTQYF. The gene calls are TRBV7-2 and TRBJ2-3, with D uncertain. Germline-derived CDR1 and CDR2 are SGHTA and FQGNSA. Trimming pared 1 base from V and 2 bases from J, leaving 7 bases between. The CDR3 loop spans 14 amino acids.

The chain combines TRBV4-1 with TRBJ2-7, with 9 bases that match TRBD1. The CDR3 is 15 residues long. Germline CDR1 and CDR2: MGHRA and YSYEKL. The V gene end was trimmed by 4 bases and the J gene end by 3 bases; junction bases not matched to a gene: 7. This chain's CDR3 is CASSLTGQGGYEQYF. In DNA, the CDR3 is TGCGCCAGCAGCCTTACGGGACAGGGAGGCTACGAGCAGTACTTC.

This clone was seen only once. The chain combines TRBV6-4 with TRBJ2-1; 8 positions match TRBD2. There are 15 residues in the CDR3. Trimming took 5 bases from V and 2 from J; bases not matched to a gene: 5. Per the germline V gene, CDR1 is MRHNA and CDR2 is SNTAGT. The CDR3 region has the DNA TGTGCCAGCAGTCTTCGGGGGGGGACCTACAATGAGCAGTTCTTC. Its translation: CASSLRGGTYNEQFF.

This chain links TRBV6-5 with TRBJ1-1; 9 nucleotides align to TRBD1. Germline V CDR1 and CDR2: MNHEY, SVGAGI. V shed 6 bases, J shed 4 bases, and the junction held 6 bases outside the gene matches. The CDR3 loop spans 14 amino acids. CDR3 in amino acids: CASRMGQGFTEAFF. Here the CDR3 DNA reads TGTGCCAGCAGGATGGGACAGGGATTCACTGAAGCTTTCTTT.

In the case of this clone: Other DNA sequences from this sample encode an identical CDR3 as well. The V call is TRBV6-6, the J call TRBJ2-1, with 9 bases fitting TRBD1. Germline V gene sequence: CDR1 MNHNY, CDR2 SVGAGI (reference sequence). The CDR3 consists of 14 residues. Germline trimming cut 6 bases from V and 7 bases from J; bases unmatched to any gene: 7. The DNA for the CDR3 is TGTGCCAGCAGACCGGGACAGGGCTTTAATGAGCAGTTCTTC. It is translated as CASRPGQGFNEQFF.

This CDR3 is CASGARGNTGELFF. Written as DNA, the CDR3 is TGTGCCAGCGGGGCAAGGGGGAACACCGGGGAGCTGTTTTTT. The chain employs TRBV27 and TRBJ2-2; TRBD1 is a possible D gene (5 bases). CDR3 length equals 14 residues. Germline V gene lookup returns CDR1 MNHEY and CDR2 SMNVEV (reference sequence). The ends were cut back, 8 bases at V and 1 base at J, with 11 bases in the middle.

The rearrangement joins TRBV9 to TRBJ2-1; unclear D gene. The V and J ends lost 3 bases and 7 bases respectively, with 17 bases between them. Germline V gene lookup returns CDR1 SGDLS and CDR2 YYNGEE. The CDR3 runs to 15 residues. The CDR3 sequence: CASSAIGDSVNEQFF. In nucleotides, the CDR3 is TGTGCCAGCAGCGCGATAGGCGACTCCGTAAATGAGCAGTTCTTC.

The chain joins TRBV12-3 or TRBV12-4 to TRBJ1-2; the D is unclear. Between the trimmed V and J ends, which lost 6 bases and 3 bases, there was a span of 8 bases. The CDR3 is made up of 12 amino acids. The CDR3 protein is CASSGRYYGYTF. The DNA for the CDR3 is TGTGCCAGCAGCGGGCGTTACTATGGCTACACCTTC.

This clone was detected only once. J is TRBJ1-1 and V is TRBV7-6, with no clear D. Per germline, CDR1 SGHVS and CDR2 FNYEAQ. CDR3 length: 15 residues. The V and J ends lost 4 bases and 3 bases respectively, with 15 bases between them. CDR3 in amino acids: CASSSAARTYTEAFF. The DNA for the CDR3 is TGTGCCAGCAGCTCGGCGGCTCGTACGTACACTGAAGCTTTCTTT.

The rearrangement links TRBV5-1 to TRBJ1-3; TRBD1 agrees at 8 bases. CDR3 length: 15 residues. V was pared by 4 bases and J by 4 bases, with 7 bases of the junction left unmatched. Germline V gene lookup returns CDR1 SGHRS and CDR2 YFSETQ. This CDR3 is CASSRGTGEGNTIYF. The CDR3 DNA reads TGCGCCAGCAGCCGAGGGACAGGTGAAGGAAACACCATATATTTT.

CDR3 sequence reads: CASRILGGNTEAFF. The CDR3 DNA sequence: TGTGCCAGCAGGATTTTAGGGGGCAACACTGAAGCTTTCTTT. The chain uses TRBV7-6 and TRBJ1-1, with 7 bases identical to TRBD1. Germline V gene sequence: CDR1 SGHVS, CDR2 FNYEAQ. With 6 bases clipped from V and 2 bases from J, the junction kept 6 bases outside the gene matches. The CDR3 runs to 14 residues. Using reference TRBV7-6 and TRBJ1-1 for the parts outside the CDR3, the full variable domain is GAGVSQSPRYKVTKRGQDVALRCDPISGHVSLYWYRQALGQGPEFLTYFNYEAQQDKSGLPNDRFSAERPEGSISTLTIQRTEQRDSAMYRCASRILGGNTEAFFGQGTRLTVV.

The V and J genes are TRBV11-3 and TRBJ2-1; no clear D. This CDR3 contains 13 residues. Deletions cut 1 base from V and 8 bases from J, with 9 bases between. Looked up from germline, CDR1 is SGHNT and CDR2 is YENEEA. This CDR3 reads CASSLAPADEQFF. The CDR3 coding sequence is TGTGCCAGCAGCTTAGCTCCAGCCGATGAGCAGTTCTTC.

The chain carries TRBV6-5 and TRBJ2-5; D is unresolved. CDR1 MNHEY and CDR2 SVGAGI come from the germline V gene. The CDR3 is 15 residues long. Trimming took 0 bases from V and 1 from J, leaving 9 bases between them. As DNA, the CDR3 is TGTGCCAGCAGTTACTCCGGACGGTTCCAAGAGACCCAGTACTTC. Its translation is CASSYSGRFQETQYF.

The gene calls are TRBV6-2 or TRBV6-3 and TRBJ1-1, with TRBD1 matching over 7 bases. CDR3 length: 14 residues. V shed 2 bases, J shed 5 bases, and the junction held 5 bases outside the gene matches. Germline-derived CDR1 and CDR2 are MNHEY and SVGEGT. The chain's CDR3 is CASSYGQAFTEAFF. The CDR3 region has the DNA TGTGCCAGCAGTTACGGACAGGCCTTTACTGAAGCTTTCTTT.